The entry below describes one T cell receptor beta chain. The antigen is not known. This sample stems from a study of blood T cells in healthy people across ages. Study conclusions and caveats: Among T cells, TCR beta diversity per million cells dropped roughly linearly as age rose.

A second PCR, run for about 6 to 11 cycles, used a sample-barcoded 5' primer plus a J-beta primer mix. Carrying 12 random nucleotides, a template-switch adaptor labeled each individual cDNA molecule. MiXCR, run by TCRdb on the 5' RACE reads, gives a single entry per CDR3 protein. The sample has about 1.6 million distinct CDR3 sequences, about 32% seen once. Sequenced: blood. The TCR originated in a woman aged 25 to 39 in good health.

The CDR3 nucleotides read TGTGCCACCAGCAGAGTGGTGCAGGGGAGTCAGCCCCAGCATTTT. It yields the protein CATSRVVQGSQPQHF. The chain has TRBV15 and TRBJ1-5, with D possibly TRBD1 on 6 matching bases. Germline CDR1 reads LNHNV; CDR2 reads YYDKDF (reference sequence). This CDR3 comprises 15 residues. V was pared by 1 base and J by 6 bases, with 13 bases between.